The 4 T cell receptor beta chains presented below share a single source sample, sequenced in a study of early T cells in non-severe SARS-CoV-2 infection. TCRdb re-called the 5' RACE reads through MiXCR, storing one row per CDR3 protein. This table holds about 45,000 distinct CDR3 sequences, 11% found once. Sequencing was carried out using whole blood. These receptors were collected from an adult who was a healthcare worker with PCR-confirmed SARS-CoV-2 infection or an uninfected control (not recorded which).

This clonotype was picked up a small number of times. This rearrangement joins TRBV6-5 to TRBJ2-5; the D gene is possibly TRBD1 (6 bases). The germline gives CDR1 MNHEY, CDR2 SVGAGI. V was pared by 4 bases and J by 0 bases, with 12 bases between. The CDR3 spans 15 residues. CDR3 protein: CASSFIGGYQETQYF. The DNA for the CDR3 is TGTGCCAGCAGTTTCATAGGGGGTTACCAAGAGACCCAGTACTTC.

This chain joins TRBV28 and TRBJ2-2; D is tentatively TRBD1 or TRBD2 (5 bases each). The CDR3 extends over 15 amino acids. Germline values: CDR1 MDHEN, CDR2 SYDVKM. Trimming left V 4 bases short and J 2 bases short, with 11 bases between. CDR3 loop: CASSYHGANTGELFF. The CDR3 DNA sequence: TGTGCCAGCAGTTATCACGGGGCAAACACCGGGGAGCTGTTTTTT.

Many counts were recorded for this clonotype. The V and J genes are TRBV24-1 and TRBJ2-1, with D tentatively TRBD2 (5 bases). Germline CDR1 reads KGHDR; CDR2 reads SFDVKD. The CDR3 length is 11 residues. The V and J ends lost 8 bases and 7 bases respectively, with 8 bases between them. CDR3 DNA sequence: TGTGCCACCAAACGGGGAAATGAGCAGTTCTTC. Translated, it gives CATKRGNEQFF.

This clonotype was seen more than once but under ten times. The chain links TRBV29-1 to TRBJ2-1; 7 bases fit TRBD1. With 7 bases clipped from V and 0 bases from J, the junction kept 9 bases outside the gene matches. The germline CDR1 and CDR2 sequences are SQVTM and ANQGSEA. This CDR3 is built from 15 residues. The CDR3: CSAALTGSSYNEQFF. CDR3 nucleotides: TGCAGCGCCGCGTTGACAGGGAGCTCCTACAATGAGCAGTTCTTC.